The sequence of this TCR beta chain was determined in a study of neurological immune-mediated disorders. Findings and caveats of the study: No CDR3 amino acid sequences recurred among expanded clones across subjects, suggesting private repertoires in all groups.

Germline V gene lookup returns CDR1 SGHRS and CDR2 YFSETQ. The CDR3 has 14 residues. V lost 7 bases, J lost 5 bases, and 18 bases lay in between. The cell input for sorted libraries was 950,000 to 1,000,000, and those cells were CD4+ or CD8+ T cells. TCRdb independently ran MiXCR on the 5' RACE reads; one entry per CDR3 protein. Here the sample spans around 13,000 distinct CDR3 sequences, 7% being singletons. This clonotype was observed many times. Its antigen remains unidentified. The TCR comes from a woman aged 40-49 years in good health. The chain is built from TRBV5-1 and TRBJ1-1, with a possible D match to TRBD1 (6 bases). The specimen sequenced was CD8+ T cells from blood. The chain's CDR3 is CASAGSRGYTEAFF. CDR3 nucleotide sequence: TGCGCCAGCGCAGGTTCCAGGGGATATACTGAAGCTTTCTTT.